Listed here are 5 T cell receptor beta chains from one sample, sequenced in a study of T cell clonality in common variable immunodeficiency. Profiled with immunoSEQ multiplex PCR; TCRdb holds only in-frame clones, not every one. This sample has roughly 34,000 clones, each found more than once. Input material: peripheral blood mononuclear cells. The receptors originated from a person between 18 and 70 years old in good health.

This clone was seen ten or more times. The junction shows a germline mismatch at one end, possibly a read error. The read stops 3 residues short of the end of the CDR3; the missing end is completed from the germline J gene. The chain carries TRBV4-2 and TRBJ2-7; D unresolved. Germline V lookup: CDR1 LGHNA, CDR2 YNFKEQ. This CDR3 is built from 13 residues. The sequenced part of the CDR3 DNA is TGCGCCAGCAGCCAAGATCTCGGTTACGAG. Translated: CASSQDLGYE. The full CDR3 is CASSQDLGYEQYF.

This clone came up many times. The observed sequence ends 3 residues before the CDR3 terminus, with the missing tail filled in from the germline J gene. The chain is built from TRBV9 and TRBJ2-7; 11 nucleotides align to TRBD2. Unmatched junction bases numbered 8, after V lost 3 bases and J lost 6 bases. This CDR3 is 15 amino acids long. Germline loops: CDR1 SGDLS, CDR2 YYNGEE. CDR3 sequence reads: CASSELAGGPVEQYF. The sequenced CDR3 bases are TGTGCCAGCAGCGAGTTAGCGGGAGGGCCGGTCGAG. The full variable domain, rest sourced from reference TRBV9 and TRBJ2-7, is DSGVTQTPKHLITATGQRVTLRCSPRSGDLSVYWYQQSLDQGLQFLIQYYNGEERAKGNILERFSAQQFPDLHSELNLSSLELGDSALYFCASSELAGGPVEQYFGPGTRLTVT.

There are many counts of this clone. Here the CDR3 reads CASAPGETDGYTF. The part of the CDR3 DNA that was read is TGTGCCAGCGCTCCAGGGGAAACGGATGGC. The chain couples TRBV6-2 or TRBV6-3 to TRBJ1-2, with D possibly matching TRBD1 (6 bases). The CDR3 end falls 3 residues outside the read, so it is completed with the germline J gene. The germline V and J ends were trimmed by 8 bases and 6 bases, with 16 bases remaining between them. In germline, CDR1 is MNHEY, CDR2 SVGEGT. This CDR3 is built from 13 residues.

This clone appeared many times. The read stops 3 residues short of the end of the CDR3; the missing end is completed from the germline J gene. The chain has TRBV7-9 and TRBJ2-3; no reliable D call. From germline, CDR1 is SEHNR and CDR2 FQNEAQ (reference sequence). This CDR3 is built from 12 residues. V was clipped by 2 bases and J by 8 bases, with 8 bases between them. CDR3 DNA (partial): TGTGCCAGCAGCTTAAACTACGGTACG. Its translation is CASSLNYGT. The whole CDR3 protein reads CASSLNYGTQYF.

The sample holds many counts of this clone. The read comes to an end 3 residues before the CDR3 does, leaving the germline J gene to fill in the end. The genes are TRBV3-1 (or the pseudogene TRBV3-2) and TRBJ2-5; weak D call: TRBD1 (7 bases). CDR1 and CDR2 from the germline V gene are LGHDT and YNNKEL (reference sequence). The CDR3 has 17 amino acids. With 0 bases removed from V and 4 bases from J, the gap between germline ends came to 18 bases. CDR3 DNA, as far as it was read: TGTGCCAGCAGCCAAGACGCAGGGGGGAAGTTAGGAGAGACC. Translated, it gives CASSQDAGGKLGET. The complete CDR3 reads CASSQDAGGKLGETQYF.